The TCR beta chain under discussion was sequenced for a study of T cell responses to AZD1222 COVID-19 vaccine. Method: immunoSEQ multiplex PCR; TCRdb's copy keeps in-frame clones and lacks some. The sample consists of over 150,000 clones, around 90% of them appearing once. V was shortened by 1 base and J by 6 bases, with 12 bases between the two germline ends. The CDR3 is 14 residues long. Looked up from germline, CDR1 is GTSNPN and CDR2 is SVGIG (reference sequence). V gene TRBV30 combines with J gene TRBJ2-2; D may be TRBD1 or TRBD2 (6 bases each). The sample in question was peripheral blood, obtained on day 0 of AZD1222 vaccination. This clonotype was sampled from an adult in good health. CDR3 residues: CAWSGGGTPGELFF. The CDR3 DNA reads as TGTGCCTGGAGTGGTGGCGGGACACCCGGGGAGCTGTTTTTT.